This T cell receptor beta chain stems from a study of blood T cell repertoires in COVID-19. Turning to the study itself: Both acute and convalescent COVID-19 samples were obtained from the United States, Italy and Spain. Sources were T cells, B-cell-depleted T cells, or PBMCs; the material itself was cDNA or gDNA.

Methods used by the authors: Researchers report that nucleated cell counts were estimated from reference gene primer amplification. Libraries were prepared by immunoSEQ multiplex PCR; TCRdb keeps only in-frame clonotypes and omits some of them. The V and J calls and clone size were taken over from that table, and D and trimming were inferred from the DNA. Among 45,000 to 60,000 clones listed, approximately 90% were seen once. This clone has just one count. The CDR3 extends over 16 amino acids. The sample taken for sequencing was peripheral blood. This chain connects TRBV21-1 to TRBJ2-3; TRBD1, the table's D call, lacks a check against the DNA. TRBV21-1 is a pseudogene. The TCR comes from a man aged 50 to 59 with acute or convalescent COVID-19. CDR3 region: CASMWKQGAGTDTQYF. As DNA, the CDR3 is TGTGCCAGCATGTGGAAACAGGGGGCCGGCACAGATACGCAGTATTTT.